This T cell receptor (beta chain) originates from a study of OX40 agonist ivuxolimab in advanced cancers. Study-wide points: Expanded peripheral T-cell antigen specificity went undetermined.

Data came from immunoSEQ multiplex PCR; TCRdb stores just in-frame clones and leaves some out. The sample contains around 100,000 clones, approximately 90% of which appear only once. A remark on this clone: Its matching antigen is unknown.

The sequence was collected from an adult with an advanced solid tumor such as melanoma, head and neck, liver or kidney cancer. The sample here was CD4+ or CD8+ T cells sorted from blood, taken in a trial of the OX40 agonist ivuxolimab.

CDR3 amino acids: CASSSGTGRWTEAFF. CDR3 bases: TGTGCCAGCAGTTCAGGGACAGGGAGGTGGACTGAAGCTTTCTTT. The chain couples TRBV27 to TRBJ1-1; 9 bases agree with TRBD1. Germline V gene lookup returns CDR1 MNHEY and CDR2 SMNVEV (reference sequence). The CDR3 sequence is 15 residues long. V trimming: 4 bases; J trimming: 5 bases; junction bases outside the gene matches: 8.